One sample yielded the 6 T cell receptor beta chains listed below, sequenced in a study of T cell responses to AZD1222 COVID-19 vaccine (dated by TCRdb to about 2021). This specimen's time point label, interpreted: baseline before first vaccination. The protocol used for the library was the immunoSEQ multiplex PCR assay. TCRdb's version of the immuneACCESS table is confined to in-frame rearrangements and falls short of the full clone set. An unresolved V gene accounts for under half of the shortfall where checked; the remainder is of unknown origin. The sample contains more than 100,000 clones, around 88% of them found a single time. 4% to 5.5% of the sample comes from the top ten. The specimen was peripheral blood, collected on day 0 of AZD1222 vaccination. These receptors all come from an adult in good health.

The chain combines TRBV4-3 with TRBJ1-5; D unresolved. Trimming cost V 4 bases and J 0 bases, with 7 bases left between them. This CDR3 spans 14 amino acids. Germline CDR1 LGHNA, CDR2 YSLEER. CDR3 residues: CASSPGNSNQPQHF. In DNA form, the CDR3 reads TGCGCCAGCAGCCCCGGTAATAGCAATCAGCCCCAGCATTTT.

The V and J genes are TRBV20-1 and TRBJ2-7; a possible D gene is TRBD1 (6 bases). The V and J ends lost 7 bases and 6 bases respectively, with 19 bases between them. There are 13 residues in the CDR3. From germline, CDR1 is DFQATT and CDR2 SNEGSKA (reference sequence). The CDR3 sequence is CSGSQGRGSEQYF. The CDR3 nucleotides read TGCAGTGGTAGTCAGGGGAGAGGGTCCGAGCAGTACTTC.

This clone was seen just once. The chain couples TRBV5-8 to TRBJ1-1; no clear D. The V and J ends lost 3 bases and 1 base respectively, with 13 bases between them. The CDR3 runs 15 residues. CDR1 and CDR2 (germline): SGHTS, YDEGEE. The DNA for the CDR3 is TGTGCCAGCAGCTGGGGAGGGTTCACGAACACTGAAGCTTTCTTT. Protein sequence: CASSWGGFTNTEAFF.

The CDR3: CASSPSVGAGNTIYF. The CDR3 DNA reads TGTGCCAGCAGCCCCTCGGTTGGGGCTGGAAACACCATATATTTT. The chain links TRBV5-5 to TRBJ1-3, with unresolved D. The germline V gene has CDR1 SGHKS and CDR2 YYEKEE (reference sequence). The length of the CDR3 is 15 residues. Trimming stripped 4 bases from V and 2 bases from J, with 13 bases between.

The CDR3 nucleotides are TGTGCCAGCCGAGACAGGGAAGATCAGCCCCAGCATTTT. Protein: CASRDREDQPQHF. The V and J genes are TRBV19 and TRBJ1-5; TRBD1 aligns across 7 bases. V dropped 9 bases and J dropped 5; count of bases not matched to a gene: 7. Germline CDR1 LNHDA, CDR2 SQIVND (reference sequence). The CDR3 has 13 residues.

This rearrangement joins TRBV5-1 to TRBJ2-3; no clear D. The CDR3 consists of 15 residues. Germline CDR1 reads SGHRS; CDR2 reads YFSETQ. V was clipped by 0 bases and J by 2 bases, with 10 bases between them. The CDR3 nucleotides read TGCGCCAGCAGCTTGGCGGTCCGGCTCACAGATACGCAGTATTTT. Translated, it gives CASSLAVRLTDTQYF.